One and the same sample provided the 18 T cell receptor beta chains below, sequenced in a study of blood T cells in healthy people across ages (dated by TCRdb to between 2015 and 2017). To prepare the library, 5' RACE was applied. TCRdb records Illumina HiSeq 2500 as the sequencer. A second PCR of roughly 7 to 11 cycles was performed with a sample-barcoded 5' primer and a J-beta primer mix. Starting from the raw public reads, TCRdb applied fastp trimming at Q25, assembled clones with MiXCR and retained in-frame beta chains. Each CDR3 protein appears once, grouped with its most common genes and DNA. The sample has roughly 1,100,000 distinct CDR3 sequences on record, approximately 25% of them singletons. Less than 0.75% of the sample is taken by the ten largest. These data also featured in a second study, about T cells of mothers and their children.

The source material was blood. These receptors all come from a girl aged 2-9 years in good health.

The chain carries TRBV7-3 and TRBJ1-3; a weak D match, TRBD1 (5 bases). Germline V lookup: CDR1 SGHTA, CDR2 FQGTGA. The CDR3 length is 13 residues. The ends were cut back, 4 bases at V and 4 bases at J, with 8 bases in the middle. CDR3 nucleotide sequence: TGTGCCAGCAGCTCCTCAGGGGGAAACACCATATATTTT. It codes for CASSSSGGNTIYF.

The chain recombines TRBV28 with TRBJ2-7; the D is unclear. The V end lost 11 bases, the J end lost 0 bases, and 23 bases lay between the germline ends. This CDR3 has 16 residues. The germline V gene has CDR1 MDHEN and CDR2 SYDVKM. CDR3 DNA: TGTGCCGTTCAAAGGGAAGCTACTCAAAGCTCCTACGAGCAGTACTTC. Residues: CAVQREATQSSYEQYF.

The chain employs TRBV24-1 and TRBJ2-5; 8 nucleotides line up with TRBD2. The tail of the sequence fits TRBJ2-1 better, so the J call may be wrong. The CDR3 runs to 17 residues. Germline V lookup: CDR1 KGHDR, CDR2 SFDVKD. The CDR3 loop is CATSPQPGLGSLGEQFF. CDR3 bases: TGTGCCACCAGTCCCCAACCGGGACTAGGGTCCTTGGGTGAGCAGTTCTTC.

This clonotype was seen a few times. The rearrangement links TRBV10-3 to TRBJ2-7; 9 bases map to TRBD1. The CDR3 is 12 residues long. Trimming took 9 bases from V and 5 from J; bases not matched to a gene: 5. The V gene's germline CDR1 is ENHRY and CDR2 SYGVKD. CDR3 protein: CAMGQGGNEQYF. CDR3 bases: TGTGCCATGGGACAGGGAGGGAACGAGCAGTACTTC.

Comment on this clonotype: The germline gene is not matched at one end of the junction; a read error may be the cause. This rearrangement joins TRBV12-3 or TRBV12-4 to TRBJ2-1; D is perhaps TRBD1 or TRBD2 (5 bases each). This CDR3 region has 14 residues. The DNA for the CDR3 is TGTACCAGCAACCCCGGGACGTCCTACAATGAGCAGTTCTTC. This gives the protein CTSNPGTSYNEQFF.

The V and J genes are TRBV7-2 and TRBJ2-4; no clear D gene. Germline V CDR1 and CDR2: SGHTA, FQGNSA. V lost 5 bases and J 0 bases, leaving 11 bases between the germline ends. This CDR3 comprises 15 residues. The CDR3: CASSRPAVAKNIQYF. The CDR3 DNA reads as TGTGCCAGCAGCCGACCGGCTGTAGCCAAAAACATTCAGTACTTC.

The chain is built from TRBV20-1 and TRBJ2-3; D is unresolved. Germline V gives CDR1 DFQATT, CDR2 SNEGSKA (reference sequence). V was clipped by 1 base and J by 0 bases, with 8 bases between them. The CDR3 sequence is 14 residues long. CDR3 in amino acids: CSARGPISTDTQYF. CDR3 DNA sequence: TGCAGTGCTAGAGGCCCTATTAGCACAGATACGCAGTATTTT.

The CDR3: CASSQPPQLAGGRTTQYF. CDR3 bases: TGTGCCAGCAGCCAACCCCCCCAGCTAGCGGGGGGCCGTACGACCCAGTACTTC. The V call is TRBV3-1, the J call TRBJ2-5; 11 bases fit TRBD2. V shed 2 bases and J 7 bases; nucleotides not matched to a gene: 15. Germline V gives CDR1 LGHDT, CDR2 YNNKEL (reference sequence). The CDR3 totals 18 residues.

This clonotype was counted a few times. The genes are TRBV29-1 and TRBJ2-7, with D possibly being TRBD1 or TRBD2 (5 bases each). The germline V gene has CDR1 SQVTM and CDR2 ANQGSEA. The CDR3 spans 16 residues. Trimming shortened V by 4 bases and J by 2 bases, and 21 bases separated the two germline ends. CDR3 loop: CSVGGLRGTQTYEQYF. The CDR3 DNA is TGCAGCGTTGGTGGGCTTCGGGGCACCCAAACCTACGAGCAGTACTTC.

This chain joins TRBV28 and TRBJ2-1; D is unclear. CDR3 length: 11 amino acids. V shed 6 bases and J shed 9 bases, with 9 bases lying between them. The V gene's germline CDR1 is MDHEN and CDR2 SYDVKM. CDR3 coding DNA: TGTGCCAGCAGCCTAATAAGTGAGCAGTTCTTC. It yields the protein CASSLISEQFF.

V is TRBV11-2 and J is TRBJ1-4, with 9 nucleotides matching TRBD1. Germline-derived CDR1 and CDR2 are SGHAT and FQNNGV. The J segment lost 3 bases and the V segment lost 7 bases, leaving 15 bases of the junction unmatched. CDR3 length equals 18 residues. The CDR3 protein is CASKPRDRVNQANEKLFF. CDR3 DNA sequence: TGTGCCAGCAAACCGCGGGACAGGGTCAATCAAGCTAATGAAAAACTGTTTTTT. The full variable domain, in which reference TRBV11-2 and TRBJ1-4 provide the parts outside the CDR3, is EAGVAQSPRYKIIEKRQSVAFWCNPISGHATLYWYQQILGQGPKLLIQFQNNGVVDDSQLPKDRFSAERLKGVDSTLKIQPAKLEDSAVYLCASKPRDRVNQANEKLFFGSGTQLSVL.

With regard to this clonotype: One end of the junction fails to match germline, which may point to a read error. The chain recombines TRBV11-2 with TRBJ1-2; no definite D call. The CDR3 sequence is 12 residues long. CDR1 is SGHAT and CDR2 is FQNNGV in the germline V gene. The CDR3, as DNA: TGTGCCAGTAGCTTGTTTGAGGGTGGCTACACCTTC. Translating it yields CASSLFEGGYTF.

V usage is TRBV7-2 and J usage is TRBJ1-5, with D hard to call. CDR1 SGHTA and CDR2 FQGNSA come from the germline V gene. This CDR3 has 14 residues. Trimming pared 0 bases from V and 6 bases from J, leaving 9 bases between. In DNA, the CDR3 is TGTGCCAGCAGCTTAGCAACGGAAGGTCAGCCCCAGCATTTT. The encoded protein is CASSLATEGQPQHF.

The rearrangement uses TRBV27 and TRBJ2-1; D uncertain. Deletions cut 4 bases from V and 5 bases from J, with 6 bases between. Per germline, CDR1 MNHEY and CDR2 SMNVEV (reference sequence). The CDR3 consists of 12 residues. The CDR3 nucleotides are TGTGCCAGCAGTTCACCTCACAATGAGCAGTTCTTC. Translating gives CASSSPHNEQFF.

This chain connects TRBV24-1 to TRBJ2-7, with D perhaps matching TRBD1 (6 bases). Germline V gives CDR1 KGHDR, CDR2 SFDVKD. Deletions cut 3 bases from V and 2 bases from J, with 13 bases between. The CDR3 totals 15 residues. CDR3 DNA: TGTGCCACCAGTGATCCGGATGACAGGACCTACGAGCAGTACTTC. Translated: CATSDPDDRTYEQYF.

This clonotype has just a few counts. V and J are TRBV7-2 and TRBJ2-1, with TRBD2 identical over 7 bases. Germline V gene sequence: CDR1 SGHTA, CDR2 FQGNSA. Trimming at V came to 3 bases and at J to 9 bases, leaving 5 bases not matched to a gene. This CDR3 is built from 13 residues. Written as DNA, the CDR3 is TGTGCCAGCAGCTTCTGGACTAGTAGTGAGCAGTTCTTC. The encoded protein is CASSFWTSSEQFF.

This clonotype has more than one count but fewer than ten. The chain carries TRBV28 and TRBJ2-5; TRBD2 aligns across 11 bases. Germline CDR1 reads MDHEN; CDR2 reads SYDVKM. The V and J ends lost 4 bases and 13 bases, in that order; junction bases with no gene match: 5. The CDR3 consists of 12 residues. CDR3 protein: CASSSPTSGAYF. DNA of the CDR3: TGTGCCAGCAGTTCCCCGACTAGCGGGGCGTACTTC.

The chain recombines TRBV4-3 with TRBJ2-2; tentative D call: TRBD1 (5 bases). V was shortened by 1 base and J by 4 bases, with 19 bases between the two germline ends. CDR1 is LGHNA, CDR2 YSLEER, per germline. This CDR3 comprises 18 residues. The CDR3, as DNA: TGCGCCAGCAGCCAAGCTAGTCTACAGGCCTTCTCCACCGGGGAGCTGTTTTTT. Translated, it gives CASSQASLQAFSTGELFF.